These 10 T cell receptor beta chains share one sample of origin, sequenced in a study of T-cell reconstitution after alpha-beta-depleted transplantation in children. Molecular barcoding with unique molecular identifiers was used for the TCRbeta library. TCRdb itself ran the PCR reads through MiXCR, one entry per CDR3 protein. The sample shows hundreds of thousands of distinct CDR3 sequences, more than 20% of them seen only once. This sample comprised PBMCs, mostly from graft donor cells, obtained 360 days after TCRalphabeta/CD19-depleted stem cell transplant. These receptors came from a female patient younger than 10 who had a stem cell transplant for congenital amegakaryocytic thrombocytopenia, so the T cells may come from the graft donor.

This clonotype was observed many times. The gene calls are TRBV12-3 or TRBV12-4 and TRBJ2-6; D unclear. V was shortened by 6 bases and J by 0 bases, with 12 bases between the two germline ends. This CDR3 has 16 residues. The CDR3 nucleotides are TGTGCCAGCAGACCATGGACGGACTCTGGGGCCAACGTCCTGACTTTC. This codes for CASRPWTDSGANVLTF.

The chain's CDR3 is CASSLGLAGNQPQHF. In DNA, the CDR3 is TGTGCCAGCAGCTTGGGGCTGGCAGGCAATCAGCCCCAGCATTTT. The rearrangement links TRBV7-6 to TRBJ1-5; weak D call: TRBD1 (5 bases). CDR3 length: 15 residues. The V end lost 3 bases, the J end lost 2 bases, and 11 bases lay between the germline ends. Germline CDR1 reads SGHVS; CDR2 reads FNYEAQ.

The chain combines TRBV25-1 with TRBJ2-5, with no clear D. The CDR3 covers 13 residues. Germline V gives CDR1 MGHDK, CDR2 SYGVNS. V lost 2 bases to trimming and J lost 5 bases, with 9 bases between them. The CDR3 sequence: CASSETISETQYF. The CDR3 DNA sequence: TGTGCCAGCAGTGAAACCATCTCTGAGACCCAGTACTTC.

A word on this clonotype: A junction end diverges from the germline sequence, so it may reflect a read error. The CDR3 spells CSSRVAYGYTF. The CDR3 nucleotides read TGCAGTTCTAGAGTGGCCTATGGCTACACCTTC. This sequence joins TRBV20-1 and TRBJ1-2, with D uncertain. Per the germline V gene, CDR1 is DFQATT and CDR2 is SNEGSKA (reference sequence). The CDR3 is made up of 11 amino acids.

V is TRBV5-1 and J is TRBJ2-5; 7 bases map to TRBD2. CDR3 length: 15 residues. Per germline, CDR1 SGHRS and CDR2 YFSETQ. The V gene end was trimmed by 1 base and the J gene end by 1 base; junction bases not matched to a gene: 4. The CDR3 loop reads CASSLFGGSQETQYF. DNA for the CDR3: TGCGCCAGCAGCTTGTTCGGGGGGAGCCAAGAGACCCAGTACTTC.

This clonotype turned up a few times. The CDR3 DNA is TGTGCCTGGAGTGAGGGCCTGTGGAACACTGAAGCTTTCTTT. This translates into CAWSEGLWNTEAFF. The chain combines TRBV30 with TRBJ1-1, with D hard to call. V gave up 1 base and J gave up 1 base, with 10 bases separating them. The CDR3 loop spans 14 amino acids. Per germline, CDR1 GTSNPN and CDR2 SVGIG (reference sequence).

The genes are TRBV25-1 and TRBJ2-2; 7 positions agree with TRBD1. The CDR3 runs to 15 residues. V lost 4 bases and J lost 1; bases outside the gene matches: 3. From germline, CDR1 is MGHDK and CDR2 SYGVNS. CDR3 region: CASSARTGNTGELFF. CDR3 in DNA: TGTGCCAGCAGTGCAAGGACAGGGAACACCGGGGAGCTGTTTTTT.

Ten or more counts support this clonotype. The chain links TRBV5-1 to TRBJ1-4; possible D gene TRBD1, 5 bases. Looked up from germline, CDR1 is SGHRS and CDR2 is YFSETQ. This CDR3 has 16 residues. V gave up 5 bases and J gave up 0 bases, with 14 bases separating them. Written as DNA, the CDR3 is TGCGCCAGCAGACCCTGGGGCCTTGCAACTAATGAAAAACTGTTTTTT. Protein sequence: CASRPWGLATNEKLFF.

The J gene is TRBJ1-2, the V gene TRBV6-5; perhaps TRBD1 as D (5 bases). This CDR3 has 13 residues. CDR1 MNHEY and CDR2 SVGAGI come from the germline V gene. Deletions cut 0 bases from V and 7 bases from J, with 9 bases between. The CDR3 loop reads CASSYSGRGGYTF. CDR3 sequence (DNA): TGTGCCAGCAGTTACTCGGGGCGCGGTGGCTACACCTTC.

The genes are TRBV7-9 and TRBJ2-1; 10 bases align to TRBD2. The ends lost 6 bases at V and 2 bases at J; junction bases unmatched: 4. This CDR3 is 15 amino acids long. The germline CDR1 and CDR2 sequences are SEHNR and FQNEAQ (reference sequence). The CDR3, as DNA: TGTGCCAGCAGTACCAGCGGGGGGGCCTACAATGAGCAGTTCTTC. As protein: CASSTSGGAYNEQFF.